This T cell receptor beta chain was profiled in a study of cytomegalovirus exposure and HLA in healthy donors. Trimming pared 6 bases from V and 8 bases from J, leaving 19 bases between. Germline-derived CDR1 and CDR2 are MNHEY and SVGAGI. The CDR3 is 14 residues long. PCR used 60 Vbeta primers and 13 Jbeta primers. In the original analysis: Around 11 million shared chains were among approximately 80 million unique TCR beta chains counted in a later analysis. Clones were read by immunoSEQ multiplex PCR, and TCRdb kept only the in-frame ones, dropping some. Clone size and V and J calls were adopted from that table, with D and trimming inferred from the DNA. Of 130,000 to 150,000 clones detected, about 76% appear once; the ten largest clones hold more than 3%.

The rearrangement links TRBV6-5 to TRBJ1-2; perhaps TRBD1 as D (6 bases). Sequenced: PBMCs. The source is a man aged 18 to 35 in good health and CMV-seronegative. This CDR3 is CASSEGQPGSGYTF. The CDR3 DNA sequence: TGTGCCAGCAGCGAAGGACAGCCCGGGTCGGGCTACACCTTC.